A single sample is the source of the 8 T cell receptor beta chains below, sequenced in a study of cytomegalovirus exposure and HLA in healthy donors. A multiplex PCR was run with 60 Vbeta primers and 13 Jbeta primers. Libraries were prepared by immunoSEQ multiplex PCR; TCRdb keeps only in-frame clonotypes and omits some of them. The data contain approximately 150,000 clones, over 75% of them seen just once; the ten biggest clones take up roughly 2.9%. The sequenced sample consisted of PBMCs. The receptors come from a woman in her twenties or thirties in good health and CMV-seronegative.

The sample holds a few counts of this clone. This rearrangement joins TRBV6-6 to TRBJ1-4; 8 bases match TRBD1. V shed 2 bases, J shed 8 bases, and the junction held 7 bases outside the gene matches. CDR3 length equals 15 residues. The germline gives CDR1 MNHNY, CDR2 SVGAGI (reference sequence). DNA of the CDR3: TGTGCCAGCAGTTACCTTGGACAGGGTGAAGAAAAACTGTTTTTT. It translates to CASSYLGQGEEKLFF.

This clone has only one observation. The chain is built from TRBV7-2 and TRBJ2-5; 11 bases match TRBD2. The length of the CDR3 is 15 residues. Germline loops: CDR1 SGHTA, CDR2 FQGNSA. The V gene end was trimmed by 5 bases and the J gene end by 2 bases; junction bases not matched to a gene: 4. CDR3 residues: CASSRLAGIQETQYF. Written as DNA, the CDR3 is TGTGCCAGCAGCCGACTAGCGGGGATACAAGAGACCCAGTACTTC.

The chain is built from TRBV7-8 and TRBJ2-2; D perhaps matches TRBD1 (6 bases). V was cut by 5 bases and J by 5 bases, with 15 bases left in between. The germline gives CDR1 SGHVS, CDR2 FQNEAQ. The CDR3 contains 15 residues. CDR3 region: CASSKNRDRTGELFF. CDR3 in DNA: TGTGCCAGCAGCAAAAACAGGGATCGGACCGGGGAGCTGTTTTTT. Complete variable domain (other parts from reference TRBV7-8 and TRBJ2-2): GAGVSQSPRYKVAKRGQDVALRCDPISGHVSLFWYQQALGQGPEFLTYFQNEAQLDKSGLPSDRFFAERPEGSVSTLKIQRTQQEDSAVYLCASSKNRDRTGELFFGEGSRLTVL.

The CDR3 loop is CASSQTGDASYEQYF. As DNA, the CDR3 is TGTGCCAGCAGTCAAACAGGGGACGCTTCCTACGAGCAGTACTTC. This chain links TRBV6-1 with TRBJ2-7, with 7 positions matching TRBD1. The trim removed 5 bases at V and 1 base at J, leaving 8 bases unmatched. The V gene's germline CDR1 is MNHNS and CDR2 SASEGT. The CDR3 spans 15 residues.

The genes are TRBV27 and TRBJ1-5, with D possibly being TRBD1 (6 bases). In germline, CDR1 is MNHEY, CDR2 SMNVEV (reference sequence). The CDR3 has 14 amino acids. V lost 6 bases, J lost 6 bases, and 15 bases lay in between. CDR3 coding DNA: TGTGCCAGCAGACCCAGGGGACCGGGTCAGCCCCAGCATTTT. This translates into CASRPRGPGQPQHF.

In DNA form, the CDR3 reads TGTGCCAGCACCTCAGACAACTACGAGCAGTACTTC. Its protein is CASTSDNYEQYF. The gene calls are TRBV6-5 and TRBJ2-7; D unclear. From germline, CDR1 is MNHEY and CDR2 SVGAGI. The CDR3 has 12 amino acids. Trimming removed 7 bases from V and 3 bases from J, with 10 bases in between.

CDR3: CASRPLSVKLFF. The CDR3, as DNA: TGTGCCAGCAGACCGCTTTCGGTAAAACTGTTTTTT. V usage is TRBV6-1 and J usage is TRBJ1-4; no definite D call. This CDR3 contains 12 residues. V lost 6 bases and J lost 10, with 12 bases in between. The germline gives CDR1 MNHNS, CDR2 SASEGT.

The rearrangement joins TRBV10-1 to TRBJ1-6, with 8 bases aligning to TRBD1. The CDR3 is 18 amino acids. Trimming cost V 4 bases and J 0 bases; bases outside gene matches: 8. Per germline, CDR1 WNHNN and CDR2 SYGVQD (reference sequence). In DNA form, the CDR3 reads TGCGCCAGCAGTGTGAGGACAGGGAAAAGCTCCTATAATTCACCCCTCCACTTT. Its translation: CASSVRTGKSSYNSPLHF.